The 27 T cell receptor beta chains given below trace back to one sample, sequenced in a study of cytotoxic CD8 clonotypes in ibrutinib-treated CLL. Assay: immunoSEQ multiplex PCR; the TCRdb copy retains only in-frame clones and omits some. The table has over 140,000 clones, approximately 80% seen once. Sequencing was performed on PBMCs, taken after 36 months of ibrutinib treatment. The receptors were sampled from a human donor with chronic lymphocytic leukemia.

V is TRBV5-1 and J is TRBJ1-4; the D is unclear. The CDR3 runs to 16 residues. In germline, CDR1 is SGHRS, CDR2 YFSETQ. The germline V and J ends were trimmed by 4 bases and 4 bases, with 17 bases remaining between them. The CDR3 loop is CASSKDRTGFNEKLFF. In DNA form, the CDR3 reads TGCGCCAGCAGCAAGGACCGGACGGGATTTAATGAAAAACTGTTTTTT.

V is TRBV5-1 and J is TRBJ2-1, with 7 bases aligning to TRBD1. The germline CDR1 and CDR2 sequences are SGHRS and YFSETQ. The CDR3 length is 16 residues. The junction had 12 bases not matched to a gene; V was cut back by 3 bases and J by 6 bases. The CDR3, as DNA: TGCGCCAGCAGCTCCCTCCCGACAGGGCTGGGCAATGAGCAGTTCTTC. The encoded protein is CASSSLPTGLGNEQFF.

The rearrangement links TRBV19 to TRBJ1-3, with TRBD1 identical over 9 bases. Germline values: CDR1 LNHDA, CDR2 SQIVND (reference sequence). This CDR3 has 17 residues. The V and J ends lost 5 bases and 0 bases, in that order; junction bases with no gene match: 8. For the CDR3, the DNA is TGTGCCAGTAGTCTCCCGGGACAGGGAGTCTCTGGAAACACCATATATTTT. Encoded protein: CASSLPGQGVSGNTIYF.

The CDR3 coding sequence is TGTGCCAGCAGCTTAGTGGGGGAACCTTACGAGCAGTACTTC. Its protein product is CASSLVGEPYEQYF. This chain connects TRBV7-9 to TRBJ2-7; D is possibly TRBD1 or TRBD2 (5 bases each). Trimming removed 1 base from V and 4 bases from J, with 11 bases in between. The V gene's germline CDR1 is SEHNR and CDR2 FQNEAQ (reference sequence). The CDR3 is made up of 14 amino acids.

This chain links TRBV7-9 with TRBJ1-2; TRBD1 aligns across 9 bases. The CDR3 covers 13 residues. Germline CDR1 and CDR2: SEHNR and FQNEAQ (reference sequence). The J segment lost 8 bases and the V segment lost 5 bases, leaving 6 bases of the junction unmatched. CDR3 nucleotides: TGTGCCAGCAGCCGGACAGGGGAAGGCGGCTACACCTTC. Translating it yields CASSRTGEGGYTF.

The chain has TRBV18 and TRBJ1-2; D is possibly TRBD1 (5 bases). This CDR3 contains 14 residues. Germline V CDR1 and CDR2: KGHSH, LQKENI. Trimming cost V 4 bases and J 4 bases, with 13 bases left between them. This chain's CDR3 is CASSLTQGVYGYTF. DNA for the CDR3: TGTGCCAGCTCACTAACCCAGGGAGTCTATGGCTACACCTTC.

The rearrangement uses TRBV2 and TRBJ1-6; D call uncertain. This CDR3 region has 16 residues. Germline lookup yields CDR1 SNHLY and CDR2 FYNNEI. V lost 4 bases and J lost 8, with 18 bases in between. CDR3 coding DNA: TGTGCCAGCAGTGGGTATGTCGGAGTAACGGATTCACCCCTCCACTTT. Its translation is CASSGYVGVTDSPLHF.

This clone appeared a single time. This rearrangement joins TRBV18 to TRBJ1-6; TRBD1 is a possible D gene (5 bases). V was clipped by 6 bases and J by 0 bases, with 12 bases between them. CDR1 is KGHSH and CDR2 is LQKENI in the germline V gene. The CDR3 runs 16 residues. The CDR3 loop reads CASSPEGSSYNSPLHF. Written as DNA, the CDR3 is TGTGCCAGCTCGCCAGAGGGGAGCTCCTATAATTCACCCCTCCACTTT.

The DNA of the CDR3 is TGTGCCAGCTCACGGATGGTGGCTGAAAATGAAAAACTGTTTTTT. Translating gives CASSRMVAENEKLFF. The rearrangement uses TRBV18 and TRBJ1-4, with no clear D. Germline CDR1 and CDR2: KGHSH and LQKENI. The V end was cut by 4 bases, the J end by 5 bases, with 14 bases between. The CDR3 spans 15 residues.

CDR3 sequence: CSVDPRNNEQFF. The CDR3 DNA reads TGCAGCGTTGATCCCAGGAACAATGAGCAGTTCTTC. The chain combines TRBV29-1 with TRBJ2-1; D is undetermined. Per the germline V gene, CDR1 is SQVTM and CDR2 is ANQGSEA. Trimming shortened V by 3 bases and J by 5 bases, and 8 bases separated the two germline ends. This CDR3 region has 12 residues.

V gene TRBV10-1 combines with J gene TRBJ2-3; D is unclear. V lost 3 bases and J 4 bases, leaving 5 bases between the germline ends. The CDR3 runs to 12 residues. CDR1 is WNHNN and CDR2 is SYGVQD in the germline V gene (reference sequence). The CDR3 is CASSDGPDTQYF. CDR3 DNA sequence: TGCGCCAGCAGTGACGGCCCAGATACGCAGTATTTT.

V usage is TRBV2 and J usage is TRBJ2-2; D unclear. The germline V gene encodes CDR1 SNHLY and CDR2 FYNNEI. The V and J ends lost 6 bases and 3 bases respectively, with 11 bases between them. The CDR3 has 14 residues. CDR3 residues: CASRAVTDTGELFF. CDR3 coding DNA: TGTGCCAGCAGGGCAGTAACTGACACCGGGGAGCTGTTTTTT.

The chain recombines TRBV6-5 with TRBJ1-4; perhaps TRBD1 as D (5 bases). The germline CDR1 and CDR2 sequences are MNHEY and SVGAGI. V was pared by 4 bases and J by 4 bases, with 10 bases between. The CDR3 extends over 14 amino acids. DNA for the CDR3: TGTGCCAGCAGTTTGTCAGGGATTAATGAAAAACTGTTTTTT. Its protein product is CASSLSGINEKLFF.

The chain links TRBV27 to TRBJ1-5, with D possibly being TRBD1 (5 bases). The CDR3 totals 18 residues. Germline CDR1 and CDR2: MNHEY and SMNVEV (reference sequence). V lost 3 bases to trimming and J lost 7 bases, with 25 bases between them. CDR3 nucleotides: TGTGCCAGCAGTTTTAGTGGCGCAGGGCTACTCGGGCGGCAGCCCCAGCATTTT. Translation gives CASSFSGAGLLGRQPQHF.

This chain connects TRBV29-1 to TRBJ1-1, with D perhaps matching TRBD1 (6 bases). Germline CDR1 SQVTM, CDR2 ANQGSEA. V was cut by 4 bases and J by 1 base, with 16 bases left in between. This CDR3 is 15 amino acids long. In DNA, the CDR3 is TGCAGCGTTGTAGTTTTCGGGACAAAGAACACTGAAGCTTTCTTT. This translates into CSVVVFGTKNTEAFF. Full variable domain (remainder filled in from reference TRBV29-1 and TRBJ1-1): SAVISQKPSRDICQRGTSLTIQCQVDSQVTMMFWYRQQPGQSLTLIATANQGSEATYESGFVIDKFPISRPNLTFSTLTVSNMSPEDSSIYLCSVVVFGTKNTEAFFGQGTRLTVV.

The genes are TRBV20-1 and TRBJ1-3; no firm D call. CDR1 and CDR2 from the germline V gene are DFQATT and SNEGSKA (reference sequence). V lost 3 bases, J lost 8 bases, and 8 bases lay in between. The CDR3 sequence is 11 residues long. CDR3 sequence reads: CSASPMDTIYF. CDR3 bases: TGCAGTGCTAGTCCCATGGACACCATATATTTT.

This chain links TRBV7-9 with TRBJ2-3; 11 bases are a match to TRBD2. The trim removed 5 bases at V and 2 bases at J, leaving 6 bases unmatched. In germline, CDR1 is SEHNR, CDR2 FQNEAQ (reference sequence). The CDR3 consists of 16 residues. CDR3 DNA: TGTGCCAGCAGCCCAGGGACTAGCGGATTCACAGATACGCAGTATTTT. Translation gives CASSPGTSGFTDTQYF.

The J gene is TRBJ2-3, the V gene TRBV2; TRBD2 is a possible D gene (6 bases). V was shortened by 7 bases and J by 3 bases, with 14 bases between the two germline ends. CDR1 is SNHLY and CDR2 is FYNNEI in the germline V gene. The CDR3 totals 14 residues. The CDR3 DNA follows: TGTGCCAGCAAACGGGAGTTGGGTACAGATACGCAGTATTTT. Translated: CASKRELGTDTQYF.

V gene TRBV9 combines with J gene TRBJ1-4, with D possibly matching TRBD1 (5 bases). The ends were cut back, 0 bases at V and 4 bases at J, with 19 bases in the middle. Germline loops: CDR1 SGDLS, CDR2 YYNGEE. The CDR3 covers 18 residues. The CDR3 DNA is TGTGCCAGCAGCGTAGGGTTGGCAGGGCGGAGTGGTAATGAAAAACTGTTTTTT. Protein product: CASSVGLAGRSGNEKLFF.

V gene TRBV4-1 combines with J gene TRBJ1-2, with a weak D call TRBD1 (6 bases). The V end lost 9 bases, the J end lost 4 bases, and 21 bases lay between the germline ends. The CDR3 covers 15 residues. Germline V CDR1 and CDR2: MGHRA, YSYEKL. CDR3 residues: CASKPWGGQSYGYTF. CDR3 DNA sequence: TGCGCCAGTAAGCCGTGGGGGGGGCAGAGCTATGGCTACACCTTC.

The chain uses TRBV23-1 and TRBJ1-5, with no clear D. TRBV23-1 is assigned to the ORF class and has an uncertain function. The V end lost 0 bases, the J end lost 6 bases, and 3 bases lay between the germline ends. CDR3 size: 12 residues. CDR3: CASSQSSQPQHF. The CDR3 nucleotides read TGCGCCAGCAGTCAATCTTCTCAGCCCCAGCATTTT.

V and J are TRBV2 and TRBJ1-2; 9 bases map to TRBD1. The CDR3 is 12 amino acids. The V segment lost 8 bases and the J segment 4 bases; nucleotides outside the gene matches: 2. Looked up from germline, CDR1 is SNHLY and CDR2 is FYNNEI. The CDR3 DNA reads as TGTGCCAGCGACAGGGGGATCTATGGCTACACCTTC. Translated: CASDRGIYGYTF. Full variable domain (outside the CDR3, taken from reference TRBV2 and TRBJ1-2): EPEVTQTPSHQVTQMGQEVILRCVPISNHLYFYWYRQILGQKVEFLVSFYNNEISEKSEIFDDQFSVERPDGSNFTLKIRSTKLEDSAMYFCASDRGIYGYTFGSGTRLTVV.

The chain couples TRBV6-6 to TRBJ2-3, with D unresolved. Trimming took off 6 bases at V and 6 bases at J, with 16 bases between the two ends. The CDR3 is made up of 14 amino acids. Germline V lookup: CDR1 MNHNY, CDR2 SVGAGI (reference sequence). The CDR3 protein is CASRKGPALDTQYF. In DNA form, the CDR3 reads TGTGCCAGCAGAAAGGGTCCGGCTCTTGATACGCAGTATTTT.

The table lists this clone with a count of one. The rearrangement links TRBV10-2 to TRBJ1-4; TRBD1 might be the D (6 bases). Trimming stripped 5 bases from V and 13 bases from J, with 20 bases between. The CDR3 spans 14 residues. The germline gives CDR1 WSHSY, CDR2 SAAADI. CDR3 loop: CASSWDTTTGGLFF. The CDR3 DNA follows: TGCGCCAGCAGTTGGGACACAACCACCGGGGGACTGTTTTTT.

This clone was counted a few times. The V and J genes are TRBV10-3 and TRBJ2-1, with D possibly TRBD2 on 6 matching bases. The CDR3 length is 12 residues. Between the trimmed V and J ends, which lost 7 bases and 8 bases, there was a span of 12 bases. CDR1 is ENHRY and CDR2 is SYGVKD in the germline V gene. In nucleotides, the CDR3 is TGTGCCATCAAGGGACTGGGGGATGAGCAGTTCTTC. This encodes CAIKGLGDEQFF.

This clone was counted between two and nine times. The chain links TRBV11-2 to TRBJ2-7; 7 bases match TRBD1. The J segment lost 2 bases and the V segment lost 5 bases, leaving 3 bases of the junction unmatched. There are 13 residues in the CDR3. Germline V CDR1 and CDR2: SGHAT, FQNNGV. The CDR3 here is CASSRDSPYEQYF. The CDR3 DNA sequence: TGTGCCAGCAGCCGGGACAGCCCCTACGAGCAGTACTTC.

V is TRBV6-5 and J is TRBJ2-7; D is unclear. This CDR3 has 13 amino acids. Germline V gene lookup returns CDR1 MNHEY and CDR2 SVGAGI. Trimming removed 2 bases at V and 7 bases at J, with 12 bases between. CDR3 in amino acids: CASSYQVAWEQYF. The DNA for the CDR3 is TGTGCCAGCAGTTACCAGGTAGCTTGGGAGCAGTACTTC.